This T cell receptor (beta chain) was observed in a study of blood T cell repertoires in COVID-19. For the study at large: Some COVID-19 samples were acute and others convalescent; all came from the United States, Italy and Spain. The cDNA or gDNA used as material had been derived from T cells, B-cell-depleted T cells, or PBMCs.

Repertoires were generated with immunoSEQ multiplex PCR, while TCRdb's copy carries only in-frame clones and drops some. This sample has 300,000 to 400,000 clones, with around 90% found just once. This sequence was found in a young woman who had recovered from COVID-19. Input material: peripheral blood.

The CDR3 DNA reads TGTGCCAGCTCACCACGAGTAGAAAATTCACCCCTCCACTTT. Its protein is CASSPRVENSPLHF. The rearrangement links TRBV18 to TRBJ1-6; the D is unclear. Trimming removed 1 base at V and 7 bases at J, with 8 bases between. In germline, CDR1 is KGHSH, CDR2 LQKENI. This CDR3 comprises 14 residues.